This T cell receptor beta chain derives from a study of T cells in Graves' hyperthyroidism and ophthalmopathy. It was RNA transcripts that yielded the amplified TCR beta CDR3 regions. With the HTBI primer set, the TCR CDR3 went through a first round of RT-PCR. TCRdb re-called the multiplex PCR reads with MiXCR, one entry per CDR3 protein. The sample shows some 380,000 distinct CDR3 sequences, 13% of them seen only once. Clinical symptoms, serum thyroxine, TRAb, thyroid ultrasound and orbital computed tomography established diagnosis. Only a few counts were recorded for this clonotype. Germline V gene data show CDR1 as MDHEN and CDR2 as SYDVKM. Trimming shortened V by 6 bases and J by 7 bases, and 18 bases separated the two germline ends. CDR3 size: 15 residues.

The chain combines TRBV28 with TRBJ1-4, with D unresolved. Sequences were obtained from blood. The source of this sequence is a man aged 25-45 years with Graves' hyperthyroidism that later progressed to Graves' ophthalmopathy. Written as DNA, the CDR3 is TGTGCCAGCAGCACCGCGGGGAGGGTCGGTGAAAAACTGTTTTTT. Its protein product is CASSTAGRVGEKLFF.